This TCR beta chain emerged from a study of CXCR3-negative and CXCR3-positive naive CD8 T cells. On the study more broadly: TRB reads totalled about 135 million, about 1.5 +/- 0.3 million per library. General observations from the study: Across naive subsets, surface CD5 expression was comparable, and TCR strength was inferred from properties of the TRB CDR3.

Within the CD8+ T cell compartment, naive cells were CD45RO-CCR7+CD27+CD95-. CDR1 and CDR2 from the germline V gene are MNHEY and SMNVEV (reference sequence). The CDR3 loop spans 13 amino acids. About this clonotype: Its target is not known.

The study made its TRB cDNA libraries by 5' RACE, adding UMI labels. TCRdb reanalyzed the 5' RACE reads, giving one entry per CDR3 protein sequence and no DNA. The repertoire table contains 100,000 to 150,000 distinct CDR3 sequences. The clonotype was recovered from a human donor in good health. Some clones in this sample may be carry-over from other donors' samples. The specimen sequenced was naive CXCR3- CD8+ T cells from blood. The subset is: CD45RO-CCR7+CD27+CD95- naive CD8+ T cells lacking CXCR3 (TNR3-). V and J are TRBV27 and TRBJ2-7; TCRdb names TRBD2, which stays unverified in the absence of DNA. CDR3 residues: CASSLRGGYEQYF.